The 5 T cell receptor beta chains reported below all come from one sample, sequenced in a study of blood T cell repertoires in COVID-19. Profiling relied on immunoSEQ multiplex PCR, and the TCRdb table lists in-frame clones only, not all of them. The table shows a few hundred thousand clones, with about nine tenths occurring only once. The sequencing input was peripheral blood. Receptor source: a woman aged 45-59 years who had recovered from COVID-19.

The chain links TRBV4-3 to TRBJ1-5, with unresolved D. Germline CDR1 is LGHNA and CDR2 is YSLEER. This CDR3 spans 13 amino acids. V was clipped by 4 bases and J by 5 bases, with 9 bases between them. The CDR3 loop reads CASSRSTYQPQHF. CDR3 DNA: TGCGCCAGCAGCCGATCGACATATCAGCCCCAGCATTTT.

The CDR3 loop is CASSSDSSYGYTF. Written as DNA, the CDR3 is TGTGCCAGCAGCTCCGACAGTTCCTATGGCTACACCTTC. J is TRBJ1-2 and V is TRBV7-3; possibly TRBD1 for D (5 bases). Per germline, CDR1 SGHTA and CDR2 FQGTGA. CDR3 length: 13 amino acids. The V gene lost 4 bases and the J gene lost 4 bases, with 10 bases spanning the gap. The whole variable domain, filled in from reference TRBV7-3 and TRBJ1-2, reads GAGVSQTPSNKVTEKGKYVELRCDPISGHTALYWYRQSLGQGPEFLIYFQGTGAADDSGLPNDRFFAVRPEGSVSTLKIQRTERGDSAVYLCASSSDSSYGYTFGSGTRLTVV.

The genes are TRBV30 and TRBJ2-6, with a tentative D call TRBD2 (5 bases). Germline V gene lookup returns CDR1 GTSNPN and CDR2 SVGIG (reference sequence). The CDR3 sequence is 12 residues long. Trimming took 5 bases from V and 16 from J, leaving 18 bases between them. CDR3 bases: TGTGCCTGGTTTCGGCACCCCGGACTTCTGACTTTC. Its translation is CAWFRHPGLLTF.

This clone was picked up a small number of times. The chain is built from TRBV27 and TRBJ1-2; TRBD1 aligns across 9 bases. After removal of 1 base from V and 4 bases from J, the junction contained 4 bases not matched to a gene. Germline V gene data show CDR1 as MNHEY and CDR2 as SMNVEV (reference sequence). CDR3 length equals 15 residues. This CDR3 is CASSLLGQGFYGYTF. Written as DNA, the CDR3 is TGTGCCAGCAGTTTATTGGGACAGGGTTTCTATGGCTACACCTTC.

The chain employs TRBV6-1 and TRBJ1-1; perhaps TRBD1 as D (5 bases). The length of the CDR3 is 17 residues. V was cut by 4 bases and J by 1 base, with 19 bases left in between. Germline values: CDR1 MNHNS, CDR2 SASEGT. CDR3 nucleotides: TGTGCCAGCAGTGTGTGGCCGTTGACAGTCCCGAACACTGAAGCTTTCTTT. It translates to CASSVWPLTVPNTEAFF.